This T cell receptor beta chain stems from a study of lymphopenia after photon versus proton radiotherapy. Broader study findings: Relative stability marked proton patients; photon patients lost diversity and naive cells.

Method: immunoSEQ multiplex PCR; TCRdb's copy keeps in-frame clones and lacks some. This table has 5,300 or so clones, more than 70% appearing once. A note on this clone: Its antigen remains unknown.

Germline V CDR1 and CDR2: MGHDK, SYGVNS. J gave up 10 bases and V 0 bases, and 5 bases lay outside the gene matches. The CDR3 sequence is 14 residues long. Sequencing was performed on peripheral blood, taken from a patient treated with photon-based radiotherapy. The sequence was obtained from a man aged 30 to 39 with gastric cancer. The chain combines TRBV25-1 with TRBJ1-2; 10 positions match TRBD1. In DNA, the CDR3 is TGTGCCAGCAGTGAATATCGGACAGGGGGAGACTACACCTTC. This translates into CASSEYRTGGDYTF.